These 18 T cell receptor beta chains were sequenced from one sample in a study of blood T cells in healthy people across ages. PCR was performed a second time for about 7 to 11 cycles using a sample-barcoded 5' primer and a J-beta primer mix. MiXCR, run by TCRdb on the 5' RACE reads, gives a single entry per CDR3 protein. The repertoire holds 650,000 to 800,000 distinct CDR3 sequences, under 45% seen once, with under 20% in the top ten. The sequenced material came from blood. The receptor source for this set is a man between 60 and 75 years old in good health.

The rearrangement links TRBV5-1 to TRBJ2-7; no reliable D call. The CDR3 covers 14 residues. Trimming cost V 4 bases and J 2 bases, with 13 bases left between them. Germline assignment: CDR1 SGHRS and CDR2 YFSETQ. Here the CDR3 reads CASSPEVGTYEQYF. The CDR3 coding sequence is TGCGCCAGCAGCCCTGAGGTGGGGACCTACGAGCAGTACTTC.

V and J are TRBV6-6 and TRBJ1-5; 7 bases align to TRBD1. V trimming: 10 bases; J trimming: 7 bases; junction bases outside the gene matches: 16. Germline CDR1 reads MNHNY; CDR2 reads SVGAGI (reference sequence). There are 15 residues in the CDR3. The CDR3 reads CATTGEEQGIQPQHF. CDR3 coding DNA: TGTGCCACAACTGGGGAGGAACAGGGGATCCAGCCCCAGCATTTT.

This clonotype was detected many times. Relative to the germline gene, one junction end is altered; a read error may explain this. The V gene is TRBV20-1, the J gene TRBJ2-7; the D gene is possibly TRBD2 (6 bases). Germline values: CDR1 DFQATT, CDR2 SNEGSKA (reference sequence). The CDR3 spans 12 residues. The CDR3 spells CSPRREVYEQYF. CDR3 DNA sequence: TGCAGTCCTAGAAGGGAGGTCTACGAGCAGTACTTC.

This chain uses TRBV3-1 with TRBJ2-7; 7 bases map to TRBD2. Germline values: CDR1 LGHDT, CDR2 YNNKEL (reference sequence). This CDR3 has 15 residues. V was pared by 5 bases and J by 3 bases, with 10 bases of the junction left unmatched. The CDR3 DNA follows: TGTGCCAGCAGCTCCGTGCCCGGGGACTACTACGAGCAGTACTTC. Protein product: CASSSVPGDYYEQYF.

The rearrangement uses TRBV9 and TRBJ2-5, with TRBD2 identical over 15 bases. With 4 bases clipped from V and 7 bases from J, the junction kept 8 bases outside the gene matches. CDR3 length: 16 amino acids. Germline CDR1 reads SGDLS; CDR2 reads YYNGEE. CDR3 bases: TGTGCCAGCAGCCTTGGACTAGCGGGGGGGTCTATGACCCAGTACTTC. It specifies CASSLGLAGGSMTQYF.

The chain uses TRBV6-2 or TRBV6-3 and TRBJ2-2; 14 nucleotides agree with TRBD2. CDR1 and CDR2 from the germline V gene are MNHEY and SVGEGT. Germline trimming cut 2 bases from V and 5 bases from J; bases unmatched to any gene: 1. The CDR3 consists of 16 residues. The CDR3 DNA reads as TGTGCCAGCAGTTACCGACTAGCGGGGGGGACCGGGGAGCTGTTTTTT. This encodes CASSYRLAGGTGELFF.

This clonotype occurred a few times. The junction does not match germline at one end; this may be a read error. The gene calls are TRBV7-2 and TRBJ1-2; 8 positions agree with TRBD1. The CDR3 sequence is 13 residues long. Germline assignment: CDR1 SGHTA and CDR2 FQGNSA. CDR3 sequence reads: CASSDRGNYGHTF. The CDR3 bases are TGTGCCAGCAGCGACAGGGGCAACTATGGCCACACCTTC.

The rearrangement links TRBV27 to TRBJ2-4; 13 nucleotides line up with TRBD2. The trim removed 8 bases at V and 10 bases at J, leaving 8 bases unmatched. Germline CDR1 MNHEY, CDR2 SMNVEV (reference sequence). The CDR3 consists of 14 residues. The CDR3 coding sequence is TGTGCCAGCGCTGCGGGACTAGCGGGGCCGATTCAGTACTTC. Translated: CASAAGLAGPIQYF.

The chain has TRBV12-3 or TRBV12-4 and TRBJ2-7; D is uncertain. Trimming pared 2 bases from V and 7 bases from J, leaving 15 bases between. This CDR3 region has 14 residues. The CDR3 DNA reads TGTGCCAGCAGTTTAAGTCCCAGGCCGAATGAGCAGTACTTC. Translated: CASSLSPRPNEQYF.

A few counts support this clonotype. The chain links TRBV29-1 to TRBJ2-3; possibly TRBD1 for D (6 bases). This CDR3 is 15 amino acids long. Germline V gene sequence: CDR1 SQVTM, CDR2 ANQGSEA. Trimming took 7 bases from V and 2 from J, leaving 19 bases between them. The CDR3 sequence is CSATQGPTTTDTQYF. CDR3 sequence (DNA): TGCAGCGCTACACAGGGCCCCACCACCACAGATACGCAGTATTTT.

The chain uses TRBV3-1 and TRBJ1-2, with 7 bases identical to TRBD1. V was pared by 4 bases and J by 7 bases, with 12 bases of the junction left unmatched. Germline V lookup: CDR1 LGHDT, CDR2 YNNKEL (reference sequence). The CDR3 loop spans 15 amino acids. The DNA for the CDR3 is TGTGCCAGCAGCCCCACCGGGACAGCTTTGAGTGGCTACACCTTC. Translated: CASSPTGTALSGYTF. Combining the CDR3 with reference TRBV3-1 and TRBJ1-2 gives the whole variable domain DTAVSQTPKYLVTQMGNDKSIKCEQNLGHDTMYWYKQDSKKFLKIMFSYNNKELIINETVPNRFSPKSPDKAHLNLHINSLELGDSAVYFCASSPTGTALSGYTFGSGTRLTVV.

The rearrangement links TRBV7-9 to TRBJ2-4; D uncertain. The better agreement between TRBJ2-7 and the DNA end casts doubt on the J call. Germline loops: CDR1 SEHNR, CDR2 FQNEAQ (reference sequence). The CDR3 spans 13 residues. The CDR3 spells CASTTDVWDEQYF. CDR3 DNA: TGTGCCAGCACCACGGACGTATGGGACGAGCAGTACTTC.

This clonotype was found a few times. This chain joins TRBV30 and TRBJ2-6; D may be TRBD1 (5 bases). V was clipped by 0 bases and J by 7 bases, with 13 bases between them. The CDR3 runs 15 residues. Germline V gene lookup returns CDR1 GTSNPN and CDR2 SVGIG (reference sequence). CDR3 sequence reads: CAWSVTQGFANVLTF. CDR3 in DNA: TGTGCCTGGAGTGTAACCCAGGGTTTCGCCAACGTCCTGACTTTC.

This clonotype turned up a few times. The V call is TRBV20-1, the J call TRBJ2-7; TRBD1 matches 11 bases. Matching the DNA end better, TRBJ2-5 makes the J call doubtful. CDR1 and CDR2 from the germline V gene are DFQATT and SNEGSKA (reference sequence). The CDR3 consists of 14 residues. CDR3 loop: CSASRSGTGGTQYF. The CDR3 DNA is TGCAGTGCTTCTCGAAGTGGGACAGGGGGGACCCAGTACTTC.

This clonotype has more than one count but fewer than ten. The V gene is TRBV20-1, the J gene TRBJ1-2; TRBD1 is a possible D gene (6 bases). V gave up 3 bases and J gave up 5 bases, with 10 bases separating them. CDR1 DFQATT and CDR2 SNEGSKA come from the germline V gene (reference sequence). The CDR3 totals 12 residues. The CDR3 reads CSASSGAYGYTF. The CDR3 nucleotides read TGCAGTGCTAGTTCGGGGGCATATGGCTACACCTTC.

The J gene is TRBJ2-1, the V gene TRBV3-1, with 7 bases identical to TRBD1. The V and J ends lost 1 base and 6 bases, in that order; junction bases with no gene match: 0. CDR1 is LGHDT and CDR2 is YNNKEL in the germline V gene (reference sequence). This CDR3 has 13 amino acids. CDR3 sequence (DNA): TGTGCCAGCAGCCAAGGACAGGGCAATGAGCAGTTCTTC. It encodes CASSQGQGNEQFF.

The V call is TRBV20-1, the J call TRBJ2-5; D ambiguous. CDR1 and CDR2 (germline): DFQATT, SNEGSKA (reference sequence). V was shortened by 3 bases and J by 4 bases, with 18 bases between the two germline ends. The CDR3 spans 15 residues. CDR3 sequence: CSARDQTEVAETQYF. The CDR3 nucleotides are TGCAGTGCTAGGGACCAGACCGAGGTAGCAGAGACCCAGTACTTC.

The chain joins TRBV5-8 to TRBJ1-4; 8 bases line up with TRBD1. The CDR3 consists of 15 residues. The germline V gene encodes CDR1 SGHTS and CDR2 YDEGEE. The J segment lost 8 bases and the V segment lost 4 bases, leaving 10 bases of the junction unmatched. The CDR3 DNA is TGTGCCAGCAGCATCCGGCAGGGGGCGAAAGAAAAACTGTTTTTT. It codes for CASSIRQGAKEKLFF. Based on the CDR3 plus reference TRBV5-8 and TRBJ1-4, the full variable domain is EAGVTQSPTHLIKTRGQQATLRCSPISGHTSVYWYQQALGLGLQFLLWYDEGEERNRGNFPPRFSGRQFPNYSSELNVNALELEDSALYLCASSIRQGAKEKLFFGSGTQLSVL.